The 22 T cell receptor beta chains reported below all come from one sample, sequenced in a study of shared clonotypes between healthy human individuals. Some clones are missing from TCRdb's copy, which holds only in-frame ones; the method was immunoSEQ multiplex PCR. The data hold 600,000 to 750,000 clones, with 55% to 80% observed a single time. Sequencing was performed on memory CD4+ T cells sorted from blood. Subset reported: CD45RA-negative fraction. The receptors here all came from a woman aged 25 to 39 in good health.

The V gene is TRBV19, the J gene TRBJ2-3; D not certain. V was clipped by 1 base and J by 1 base, with 9 bases between them. CDR1 and CDR2 from the germline V gene are LNHDA and SQIVND (reference sequence). The CDR3 is made up of 15 amino acids. Written as DNA, the CDR3 is TGTGCCAGTAGTATAGCAGGTCAGGGCACAGATACGCAGTATTTT. Translating it yields CASSIAGQGTDTQYF.

The chain combines TRBV11-3 with TRBJ1-5; no clear D. The CDR3 runs 15 residues. Germline V gene sequence: CDR1 SGHNT, CDR2 YENEEA. V was trimmed by 6 bases and J by 2 bases, leaving 14 bases between them. The DNA for the CDR3 is TGTGCCAGCAGGCCCACTGTCGTTGGCAATCAGCCCCAGCATTTT. Translated: CASRPTVVGNQPQHF.

This chain uses TRBV25-1 with TRBJ2-5, with TRBD1 matching 7 bases. After removal of 1 base from V and 9 bases from J, the junction contained 14 bases not matched to a gene. CDR1 MGHDK and CDR2 SYGVNS come from the germline V gene. This CDR3 comprises 16 residues. This CDR3 is CASSEFWDSDRGAQYF. CDR3 nucleotides: TGTGCCAGCAGTGAATTTTGGGACAGCGACCGAGGAGCCCAGTACTTC. The variable domain in full, completed from reference TRBV25-1 and TRBJ2-5, reads EADIYQTPRYLVIGTGKKITLECSQTMGHDKMYWYQQDPGMELHLIHYSYGVNSTEKGDLSSESTVSRIRTEHFPLTLESARPSHTSQYLCASSEFWDSDRGAQYFGPGTRLLVL.

This chain joins TRBV10-3 and TRBJ1-2; a weak D match, TRBD1 (5 bases). Trimming removed 3 bases at V and 8 bases at J, with 19 bases between. The CDR3 has 15 amino acids. Germline V CDR1 and CDR2: ENHRY, SYGVKD. CDR3 sequence: CAISDRVQGLVGYTF. The CDR3 DNA reads TGTGCCATCAGTGACCGGGTTCAGGGCCTAGTAGGCTACACCTTC.

The chain has TRBV29-1 and TRBJ2-3; 8 nucleotides line up with TRBD1. This CDR3 comprises 14 residues. Germline CDR1 is SQVTM and CDR2 is ANQGSEA. Unmatched junction bases numbered 4, after V lost 1 base and J lost 4 bases. The CDR3 spells CSVEAGGASDTQYF. In DNA form, the CDR3 reads TGCAGCGTTGAAGCAGGGGGCGCGTCAGATACGCAGTATTTT.

The gene calls are TRBV10-2 and TRBJ2-4; D remains ambiguous. V was cut by 2 bases and J by 0 bases, with 5 bases left in between. Germline V gives CDR1 WSHSY, CDR2 SAAADI. The CDR3 covers 14 residues. The CDR3 DNA follows: TGCGCCAGCAGTGAGAGGTTAGCCAAAAACATTCAGTACTTC. This sequence encodes CASSERLAKNIQYF.

Comment on this clone: The sample holds other DNA sequences that translate to the same CDR3. This chain links TRBV19 with TRBJ2-5, with D unresolved. The CDR3 consists of 13 residues. The germline V gene encodes CDR1 LNHDA and CDR2 SQIVND (reference sequence). Trimming left V 3 bases short and J 7 bases short, with 12 bases between. The DNA for the CDR3 is TGTGCCAGTAGTATGTCCGGGCTAGGGACCCAGTACTTC. This encodes CASSMSGLGTQYF.

In DNA, the CDR3 is TGTGCCAGCAGCTCCGGACCGCTAGCCAAAAACATTCAGTACTTC. Amino acid sequence: CASSSGPLAKNIQYF. This chain links TRBV7-9 with TRBJ2-4; D is unresolved. The CDR3 is 15 amino acids. Trimming removed 4 bases from V and 0 bases from J, with 10 bases in between. Germline V gene data show CDR1 as SEHNR and CDR2 as FQNEAQ (reference sequence).

This clone occurred many times. The V call is TRBV18, the J call TRBJ2-5; D gene unclear. Trimming cost V 2 bases and J 7 bases, with 8 bases left between them. The CDR3 sequence is 12 residues long. The germline CDR1 and CDR2 sequences are KGHSH and LQKENI. CDR3 sequence reads: CASSPGMATQYF. The CDR3 DNA reads TGTGCCAGCTCACCAGGCATGGCGACCCAGTACTTC.

A few counts support this clone. The chain uses TRBV5-5 and TRBJ1-2; the D gene is possibly TRBD1 (6 bases). From germline, CDR1 is SGHKS and CDR2 YYEKEE (reference sequence). Trimming pared 1 base from V and 6 bases from J, leaving 13 bases between. This CDR3 region has 14 residues. CDR3 region: CASSLTGLVDGYTF. The CDR3 DNA sequence: TGTGCCAGCAGCTTGACAGGGTTGGTCGATGGCTACACCTTC.

J is TRBJ2-4 and V is TRBV28; D tentatively fits TRBD1 or TRBD2 (5 bases each). In germline, CDR1 is MDHEN, CDR2 SYDVKM. The V and J ends lost 6 bases and 3 bases respectively, with 15 bases between them. CDR3 size: 15 residues. The CDR3 sequence is CASRHGTGLKNIQYF. For the CDR3, the DNA is TGTGCCAGCAGGCATGGGACCGGACTCAAAAACATTCAGTACTTC.

The rearrangement uses TRBV7-9 and TRBJ2-7, with 8 bases lining up with TRBD2. Trimming took 5 bases from V and 1 from J; bases not matched to a gene: 4. CDR1 is SEHNR, CDR2 FQNEAQ, per germline (reference sequence). The CDR3 loop spans 14 amino acids. The CDR3 here is CASSRLALSYEQYF. CDR3 DNA: TGTGCCAGCAGCCGACTAGCGCTATCCTACGAGCAGTACTTC.

The chain has TRBV11-2 and TRBJ1-1, with 7 nucleotides matching TRBD1. The CDR3 has 15 residues. With 5 bases clipped from V and 4 bases from J, the junction kept 10 bases outside the gene matches. CDR1 and CDR2 from the germline V gene are SGHAT and FQNNGV. The CDR3 DNA reads TGTGCCAGCAGCACCGACAGGGTCGTAATCACTGAAGCTTTCTTT. The encoded protein is CASSTDRVVITEAFF.

The chain recombines TRBV29-1 with TRBJ1-2, with 7 nucleotides matching TRBD1. This CDR3 region has 10 residues. The junction had 2 bases not matched to a gene; V was cut back by 7 bases and J by 6 bases. Germline loops: CDR1 SQVTM, CDR2 ANQGSEA. The CDR3 nucleotides read TGCAGCGCCGGGACAGATGGCTACACCTTC. This translates into CSAGTDGYTF.

This clone was seen only a few times. The V call is TRBV18, the J call TRBJ1-1; the D is unclear. The germline CDR1 and CDR2 sequences are KGHSH and LQKENI. V lost 6 bases to trimming and J lost 1 base, with 15 bases between them. This CDR3 is 15 amino acids long. Written as DNA, the CDR3 is TGTGCCAGCTCCCCGATCGAATTAACGAACACTGAAGCTTTCTTT. Encoded protein: CASSPIELTNTEAFF.

The chain recombines TRBV6-6 with TRBJ2-2, with D possibly matching TRBD2 (6 bases). Trimming removed 6 bases from V and 3 bases from J, with 14 bases in between. The V gene's germline CDR1 is MNHNY and CDR2 SVGAGI (reference sequence). This CDR3 region has 15 residues. The CDR3 reads CASSTSRGYTGELFF. The CDR3 DNA is TGTGCCAGCAGCACCTCCCGGGGGTACACCGGGGAGCTGTTTTTT.

CDR3 DNA: TGTGCCAGCAGCTACCAGGGGGCCGGACGTTTTTCTGAAGCTTTCTTT. Protein product: CASSYQGAGRFSEAFF. The chain uses TRBV5-5 and TRBJ1-1; 8 bases line up with TRBD1. The CDR3 is 16 residues long. The ends lost 3 bases at V and 6 bases at J; junction bases unmatched: 13. Per germline, CDR1 SGHKS and CDR2 YYEKEE (reference sequence).

The chain is built from TRBV28 and TRBJ1-1, with TRBD1 matching 8 bases. V lost 6 bases, J lost 11 bases, and 11 bases stayed unmatched. The CDR3 sequence is 13 residues long. CDR1 is MDHEN and CDR2 is SYDVKM in the germline V gene. This chain's CDR3 is CASSLRGPAWAFF. CDR3 DNA sequence: TGTGCCAGCAGCCTCAGGGGGCCGGCTTGGGCTTTCTTT. The full variable domain, rest sourced from reference TRBV28 and TRBJ1-1, is DVKVTQSSRYLVKRTGEKVFLECVQDMDHENMFWYRQDPGLGLRLIYFSYDVKMKEKGDIPEGYSVSREKKERFSLILESASTNQTSMYLCASSLRGPAWAFFGQGTRLTVV.

The rearrangement uses TRBV19 and TRBJ1-1; 7 bases match TRBD1. Germline trimming cut 5 bases from V and 9 bases from J; bases unmatched to any gene: 6. CDR1 and CDR2 (germline): LNHDA, SQIVND (reference sequence). This CDR3 has 12 amino acids. CDR3 residues: CASSENRGQAFF. The CDR3 DNA sequence: TGTGCCAGTAGTGAAAACAGGGGACAAGCTTTCTTT.

There are many counts of this clone. This CDR3 is also generated by other DNA sequences in the sample. This chain joins TRBV28 and TRBJ2-7, with TRBD1 matching over 7 bases. Germline CDR1 and CDR2: MDHEN and SYDVKM. CDR3 length equals 12 residues. J lost 3 bases, V lost 8 bases, and 4 bases had no gene match. DNA for the CDR3: TGTGCCAGCCACCGACAGGGCTACGAGCAGTACTTC. Protein: CASHRQGYEQYF.

This chain connects TRBV2 to TRBJ2-7, with a weak D call TRBD2 (5 bases). The CDR3 is made up of 13 amino acids. The V end was cut by 4 bases, the J end by 7 bases, with 14 bases between. The germline gives CDR1 SNHLY, CDR2 FYNNEI. CDR3 DNA: TGTGCCAGCAGTGCGGGATCCGCGAGGGAGCAGTACTTC. Translating gives CASSAGSAREQYF. Full variable domain (remainder filled in from reference TRBV2 and TRBJ2-7): EPEVTQTPSHQVTQMGQEVILRCVPISNHLYFYWYRQILGQKVEFLVSFYNNEISEKSEIFDDQFSVERPDGSNFTLKIRSTKLEDSAMYFCASSAGSAREQYFGPGTRLTVT.

As to this clone: This same CDR3 is encoded by further DNA sequences in the sample. V is TRBV5-1 and J is TRBJ2-7; maybe TRBD1 (5 bases). Germline values: CDR1 SGHRS, CDR2 YFSETQ. The CDR3 spans 13 residues. Trimming left V 0 bases short and J 3 bases short, with 7 bases between. The CDR3 DNA is TGCGCCAGCAGCTTGGGACAGAACTACGAGCAGTACTTC. It specifies CASSLGQNYEQYF.